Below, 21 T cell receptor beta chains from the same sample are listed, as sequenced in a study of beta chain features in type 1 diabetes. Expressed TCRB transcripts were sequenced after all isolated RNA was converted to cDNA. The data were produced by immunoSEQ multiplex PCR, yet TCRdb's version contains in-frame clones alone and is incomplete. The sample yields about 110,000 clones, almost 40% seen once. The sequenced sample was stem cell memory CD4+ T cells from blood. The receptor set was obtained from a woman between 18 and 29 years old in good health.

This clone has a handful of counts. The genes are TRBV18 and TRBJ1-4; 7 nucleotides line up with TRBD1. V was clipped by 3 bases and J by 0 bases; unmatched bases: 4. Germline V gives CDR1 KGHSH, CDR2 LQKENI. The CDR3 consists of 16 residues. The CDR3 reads CASSPDRVATNEKLFF. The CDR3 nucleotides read TGTGCCAGCTCACCCGACAGGGTTGCAACTAATGAAAAACTGTTTTTT.

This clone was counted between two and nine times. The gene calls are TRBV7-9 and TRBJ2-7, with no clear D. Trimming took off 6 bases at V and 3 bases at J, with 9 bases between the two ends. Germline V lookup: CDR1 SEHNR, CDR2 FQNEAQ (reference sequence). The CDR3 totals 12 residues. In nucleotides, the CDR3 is TGTGCCAGCAGTATCACTGACTACGAGCAGTACTTC. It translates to CASSITDYEQYF.

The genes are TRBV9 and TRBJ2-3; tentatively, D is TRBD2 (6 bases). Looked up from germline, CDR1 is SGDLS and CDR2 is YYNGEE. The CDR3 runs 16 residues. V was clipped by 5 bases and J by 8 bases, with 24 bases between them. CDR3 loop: CASSRGVSGVESTQYF. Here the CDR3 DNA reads TGTGCCAGCAGTCGGGGAGTTAGCGGAGTAGAGAGTACGCAGTATTTT.

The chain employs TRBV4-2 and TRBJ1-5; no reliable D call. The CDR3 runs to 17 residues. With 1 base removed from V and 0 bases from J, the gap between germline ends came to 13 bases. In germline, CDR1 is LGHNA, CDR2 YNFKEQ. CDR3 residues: CASSQVARQYSNQPQHF. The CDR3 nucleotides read TGTGCCAGCAGCCAAGTGGCTAGGCAGTATAGCAATCAGCCCCAGCATTTT.

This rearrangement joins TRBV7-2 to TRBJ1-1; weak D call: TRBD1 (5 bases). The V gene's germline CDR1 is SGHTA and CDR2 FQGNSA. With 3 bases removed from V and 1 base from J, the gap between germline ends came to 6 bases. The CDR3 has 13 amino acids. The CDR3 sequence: CASSFGGNTEAFF. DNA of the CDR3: TGTGCCAGCAGCTTCGGGGGGAACACTGAAGCTTTCTTT.

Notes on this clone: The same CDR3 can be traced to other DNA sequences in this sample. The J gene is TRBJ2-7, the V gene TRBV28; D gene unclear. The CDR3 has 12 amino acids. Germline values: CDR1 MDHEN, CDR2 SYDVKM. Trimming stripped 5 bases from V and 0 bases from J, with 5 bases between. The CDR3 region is CASSSSSYEQYF. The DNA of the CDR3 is TGTGCCAGCAGTAGTAGCTCCTACGAGCAGTACTTC.

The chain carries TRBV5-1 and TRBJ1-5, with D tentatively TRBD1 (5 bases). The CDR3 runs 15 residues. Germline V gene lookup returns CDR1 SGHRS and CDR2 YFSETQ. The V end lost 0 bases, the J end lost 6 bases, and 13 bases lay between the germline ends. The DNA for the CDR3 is TGCGCCAGCAGCTTGGCAGGGATGGTGGGTCAGCCCCAGCATTTT. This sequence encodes CASSLAGMVGQPQHF. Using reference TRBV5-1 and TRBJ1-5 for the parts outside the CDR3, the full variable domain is KAGVTQTPRYLIKTRGQQVTLSCSPISGHRSVSWYQQTPGQGLQFLFEYFSETQRNKGNFPGRFSGRQFSNSRSEMNVSTLELGDSALYLCASSLAGMVGQPQHFGDGTRLSIL.

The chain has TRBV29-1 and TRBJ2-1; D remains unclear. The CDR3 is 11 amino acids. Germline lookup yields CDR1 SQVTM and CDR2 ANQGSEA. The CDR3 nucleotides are TGCACCTCCCGAGGTCCCAATGAGCAGTTCTTC. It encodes CTSRGPNEQFF.

The CDR3 region has the DNA TGTGCCAGCAGCACGACAGGGGGCCTTAACTATGGCTACACCTTC. This gives the protein CASSTTGGLNYGYTF. The chain employs TRBV5-4 and TRBJ1-2; TRBD1 aligns across 10 bases. Germline CDR1 is SGHNT and CDR2 is YYREEE (reference sequence). The CDR3 has 15 residues. Unmatched junction bases numbered 4, after V lost 4 bases and J lost 1 base. Filled out from reference TRBV5-4 and TRBJ1-2, the complete variable domain reads ETGVTQSPTHLIKTRGQQVTLRCSSQSGHNTVSWYQQALGQGPQFIFQYYREEENGRGNFPPRFSGLQFPNYSSELNVNALELDDSALYLCASSTTGGLNYGYTFGSGTRLTVV.

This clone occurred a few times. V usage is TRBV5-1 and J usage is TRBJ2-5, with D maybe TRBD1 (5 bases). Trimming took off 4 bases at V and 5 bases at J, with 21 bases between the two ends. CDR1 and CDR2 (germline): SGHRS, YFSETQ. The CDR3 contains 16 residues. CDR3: CASSPGLNAGYETQYF. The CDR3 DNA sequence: TGCGCCAGCAGCCCCGGGTTAAACGCAGGGTACGAGACCCAGTACTTC.

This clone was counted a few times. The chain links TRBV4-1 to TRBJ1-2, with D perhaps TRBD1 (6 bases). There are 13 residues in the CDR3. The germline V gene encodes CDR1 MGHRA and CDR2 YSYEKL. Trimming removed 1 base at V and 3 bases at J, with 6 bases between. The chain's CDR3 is CASSQGTDYGYTF. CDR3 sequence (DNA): TGCGCCAGCAGCCAAGGGACAGACTATGGCTACACCTTC.

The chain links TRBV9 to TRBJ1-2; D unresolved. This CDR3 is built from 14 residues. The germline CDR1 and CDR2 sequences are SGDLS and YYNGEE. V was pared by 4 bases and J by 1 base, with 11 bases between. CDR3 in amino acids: CASSPSPNNYGYTF. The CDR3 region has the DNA TGTGCCAGCAGCCCTAGCCCCAATAACTATGGCTACACCTTC.

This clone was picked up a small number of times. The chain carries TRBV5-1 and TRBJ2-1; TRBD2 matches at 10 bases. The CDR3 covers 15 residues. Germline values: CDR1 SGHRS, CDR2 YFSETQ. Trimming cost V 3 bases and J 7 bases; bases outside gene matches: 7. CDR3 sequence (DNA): TGCGCCAGCAGCTCGGTCCTAGCGGGAGCGAATGAGCAGTTCTTC. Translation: CASSSVLAGANEQFF.

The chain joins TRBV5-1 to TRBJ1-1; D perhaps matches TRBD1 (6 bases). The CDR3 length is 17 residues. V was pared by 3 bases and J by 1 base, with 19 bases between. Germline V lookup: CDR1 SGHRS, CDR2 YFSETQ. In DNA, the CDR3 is TGCGCCAGCAGCTCCCACTTTGACAGGCTGAGGAACACTGAAGCTTTCTTT. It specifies CASSSHFDRLRNTEAFF.

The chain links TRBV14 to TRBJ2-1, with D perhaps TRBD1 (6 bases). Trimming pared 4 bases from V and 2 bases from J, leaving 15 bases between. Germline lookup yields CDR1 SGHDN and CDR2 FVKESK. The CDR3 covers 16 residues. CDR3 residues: CASSRKGQRAYNEQFF. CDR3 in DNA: TGTGCCAGCAGCCGAAAAGGACAGCGAGCCTACAATGAGCAGTTCTTC.

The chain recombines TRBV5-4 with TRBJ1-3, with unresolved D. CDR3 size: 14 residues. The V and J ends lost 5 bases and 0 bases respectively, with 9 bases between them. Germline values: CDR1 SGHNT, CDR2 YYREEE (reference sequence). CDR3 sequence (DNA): TGTGCCAGCAGGCCCGCGGGCTCTGGAAACACCATATATTTT. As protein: CASRPAGSGNTIYF.

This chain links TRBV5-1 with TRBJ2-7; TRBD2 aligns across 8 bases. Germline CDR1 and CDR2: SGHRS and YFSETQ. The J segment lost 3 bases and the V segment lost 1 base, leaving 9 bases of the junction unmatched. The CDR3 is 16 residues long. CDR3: CASSLYQRESGYEQYF. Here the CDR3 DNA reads TGCGCCAGCAGCTTGTATCAGCGGGAGAGTGGCTACGAGCAGTACTTC. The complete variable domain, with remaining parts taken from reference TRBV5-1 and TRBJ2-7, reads KAGVTQTPRYLIKTRGQQVTLSCSPISGHRSVSWYQQTPGQGLQFLFEYFSETQRNKGNFPGRFSGRQFSNSRSEMNVSTLELGDSALYLCASSLYQRESGYEQYFGPGTRLTVT.

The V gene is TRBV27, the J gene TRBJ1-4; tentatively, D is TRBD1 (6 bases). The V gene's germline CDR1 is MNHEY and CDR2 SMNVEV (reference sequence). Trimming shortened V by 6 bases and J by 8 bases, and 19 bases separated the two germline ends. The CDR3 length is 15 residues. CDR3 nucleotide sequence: TGTGCCAGCAGGGCCACAGGGCGATTACGGGAAAAACTGTTTTTT. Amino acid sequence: CASRATGRLREKLFF.

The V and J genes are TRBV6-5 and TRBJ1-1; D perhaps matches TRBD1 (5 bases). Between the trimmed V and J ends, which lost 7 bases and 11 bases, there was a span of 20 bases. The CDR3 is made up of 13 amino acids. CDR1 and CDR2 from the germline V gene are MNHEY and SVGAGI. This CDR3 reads CASTTSRGYSAFF. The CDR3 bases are TGTGCCAGCACCACCTCGCGGGGGTATAGCGCTTTCTTT.

The CDR3 sequence is CSVEGQTNMNTEAFF. The CDR3 nucleotides read TGCAGCGTTGAAGGGCAGACAAACATGAACACTGAAGCTTTCTTT. V is TRBV29-1 and J is TRBJ1-1, with unresolved D. Trimming took 1 base from V and 0 from J, leaving 12 bases between them. This CDR3 region has 15 residues. The germline V gene encodes CDR1 SQVTM and CDR2 ANQGSEA.

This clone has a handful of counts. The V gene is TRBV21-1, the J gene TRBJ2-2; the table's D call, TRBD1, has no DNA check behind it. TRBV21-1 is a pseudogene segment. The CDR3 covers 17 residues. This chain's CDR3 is CASSKDGGGRGTGELFF. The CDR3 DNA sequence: TGTGCCAGCAGCAAAGATGGAGGGGGCCGGGGAACCGGGGAGCTGTTTTTT.